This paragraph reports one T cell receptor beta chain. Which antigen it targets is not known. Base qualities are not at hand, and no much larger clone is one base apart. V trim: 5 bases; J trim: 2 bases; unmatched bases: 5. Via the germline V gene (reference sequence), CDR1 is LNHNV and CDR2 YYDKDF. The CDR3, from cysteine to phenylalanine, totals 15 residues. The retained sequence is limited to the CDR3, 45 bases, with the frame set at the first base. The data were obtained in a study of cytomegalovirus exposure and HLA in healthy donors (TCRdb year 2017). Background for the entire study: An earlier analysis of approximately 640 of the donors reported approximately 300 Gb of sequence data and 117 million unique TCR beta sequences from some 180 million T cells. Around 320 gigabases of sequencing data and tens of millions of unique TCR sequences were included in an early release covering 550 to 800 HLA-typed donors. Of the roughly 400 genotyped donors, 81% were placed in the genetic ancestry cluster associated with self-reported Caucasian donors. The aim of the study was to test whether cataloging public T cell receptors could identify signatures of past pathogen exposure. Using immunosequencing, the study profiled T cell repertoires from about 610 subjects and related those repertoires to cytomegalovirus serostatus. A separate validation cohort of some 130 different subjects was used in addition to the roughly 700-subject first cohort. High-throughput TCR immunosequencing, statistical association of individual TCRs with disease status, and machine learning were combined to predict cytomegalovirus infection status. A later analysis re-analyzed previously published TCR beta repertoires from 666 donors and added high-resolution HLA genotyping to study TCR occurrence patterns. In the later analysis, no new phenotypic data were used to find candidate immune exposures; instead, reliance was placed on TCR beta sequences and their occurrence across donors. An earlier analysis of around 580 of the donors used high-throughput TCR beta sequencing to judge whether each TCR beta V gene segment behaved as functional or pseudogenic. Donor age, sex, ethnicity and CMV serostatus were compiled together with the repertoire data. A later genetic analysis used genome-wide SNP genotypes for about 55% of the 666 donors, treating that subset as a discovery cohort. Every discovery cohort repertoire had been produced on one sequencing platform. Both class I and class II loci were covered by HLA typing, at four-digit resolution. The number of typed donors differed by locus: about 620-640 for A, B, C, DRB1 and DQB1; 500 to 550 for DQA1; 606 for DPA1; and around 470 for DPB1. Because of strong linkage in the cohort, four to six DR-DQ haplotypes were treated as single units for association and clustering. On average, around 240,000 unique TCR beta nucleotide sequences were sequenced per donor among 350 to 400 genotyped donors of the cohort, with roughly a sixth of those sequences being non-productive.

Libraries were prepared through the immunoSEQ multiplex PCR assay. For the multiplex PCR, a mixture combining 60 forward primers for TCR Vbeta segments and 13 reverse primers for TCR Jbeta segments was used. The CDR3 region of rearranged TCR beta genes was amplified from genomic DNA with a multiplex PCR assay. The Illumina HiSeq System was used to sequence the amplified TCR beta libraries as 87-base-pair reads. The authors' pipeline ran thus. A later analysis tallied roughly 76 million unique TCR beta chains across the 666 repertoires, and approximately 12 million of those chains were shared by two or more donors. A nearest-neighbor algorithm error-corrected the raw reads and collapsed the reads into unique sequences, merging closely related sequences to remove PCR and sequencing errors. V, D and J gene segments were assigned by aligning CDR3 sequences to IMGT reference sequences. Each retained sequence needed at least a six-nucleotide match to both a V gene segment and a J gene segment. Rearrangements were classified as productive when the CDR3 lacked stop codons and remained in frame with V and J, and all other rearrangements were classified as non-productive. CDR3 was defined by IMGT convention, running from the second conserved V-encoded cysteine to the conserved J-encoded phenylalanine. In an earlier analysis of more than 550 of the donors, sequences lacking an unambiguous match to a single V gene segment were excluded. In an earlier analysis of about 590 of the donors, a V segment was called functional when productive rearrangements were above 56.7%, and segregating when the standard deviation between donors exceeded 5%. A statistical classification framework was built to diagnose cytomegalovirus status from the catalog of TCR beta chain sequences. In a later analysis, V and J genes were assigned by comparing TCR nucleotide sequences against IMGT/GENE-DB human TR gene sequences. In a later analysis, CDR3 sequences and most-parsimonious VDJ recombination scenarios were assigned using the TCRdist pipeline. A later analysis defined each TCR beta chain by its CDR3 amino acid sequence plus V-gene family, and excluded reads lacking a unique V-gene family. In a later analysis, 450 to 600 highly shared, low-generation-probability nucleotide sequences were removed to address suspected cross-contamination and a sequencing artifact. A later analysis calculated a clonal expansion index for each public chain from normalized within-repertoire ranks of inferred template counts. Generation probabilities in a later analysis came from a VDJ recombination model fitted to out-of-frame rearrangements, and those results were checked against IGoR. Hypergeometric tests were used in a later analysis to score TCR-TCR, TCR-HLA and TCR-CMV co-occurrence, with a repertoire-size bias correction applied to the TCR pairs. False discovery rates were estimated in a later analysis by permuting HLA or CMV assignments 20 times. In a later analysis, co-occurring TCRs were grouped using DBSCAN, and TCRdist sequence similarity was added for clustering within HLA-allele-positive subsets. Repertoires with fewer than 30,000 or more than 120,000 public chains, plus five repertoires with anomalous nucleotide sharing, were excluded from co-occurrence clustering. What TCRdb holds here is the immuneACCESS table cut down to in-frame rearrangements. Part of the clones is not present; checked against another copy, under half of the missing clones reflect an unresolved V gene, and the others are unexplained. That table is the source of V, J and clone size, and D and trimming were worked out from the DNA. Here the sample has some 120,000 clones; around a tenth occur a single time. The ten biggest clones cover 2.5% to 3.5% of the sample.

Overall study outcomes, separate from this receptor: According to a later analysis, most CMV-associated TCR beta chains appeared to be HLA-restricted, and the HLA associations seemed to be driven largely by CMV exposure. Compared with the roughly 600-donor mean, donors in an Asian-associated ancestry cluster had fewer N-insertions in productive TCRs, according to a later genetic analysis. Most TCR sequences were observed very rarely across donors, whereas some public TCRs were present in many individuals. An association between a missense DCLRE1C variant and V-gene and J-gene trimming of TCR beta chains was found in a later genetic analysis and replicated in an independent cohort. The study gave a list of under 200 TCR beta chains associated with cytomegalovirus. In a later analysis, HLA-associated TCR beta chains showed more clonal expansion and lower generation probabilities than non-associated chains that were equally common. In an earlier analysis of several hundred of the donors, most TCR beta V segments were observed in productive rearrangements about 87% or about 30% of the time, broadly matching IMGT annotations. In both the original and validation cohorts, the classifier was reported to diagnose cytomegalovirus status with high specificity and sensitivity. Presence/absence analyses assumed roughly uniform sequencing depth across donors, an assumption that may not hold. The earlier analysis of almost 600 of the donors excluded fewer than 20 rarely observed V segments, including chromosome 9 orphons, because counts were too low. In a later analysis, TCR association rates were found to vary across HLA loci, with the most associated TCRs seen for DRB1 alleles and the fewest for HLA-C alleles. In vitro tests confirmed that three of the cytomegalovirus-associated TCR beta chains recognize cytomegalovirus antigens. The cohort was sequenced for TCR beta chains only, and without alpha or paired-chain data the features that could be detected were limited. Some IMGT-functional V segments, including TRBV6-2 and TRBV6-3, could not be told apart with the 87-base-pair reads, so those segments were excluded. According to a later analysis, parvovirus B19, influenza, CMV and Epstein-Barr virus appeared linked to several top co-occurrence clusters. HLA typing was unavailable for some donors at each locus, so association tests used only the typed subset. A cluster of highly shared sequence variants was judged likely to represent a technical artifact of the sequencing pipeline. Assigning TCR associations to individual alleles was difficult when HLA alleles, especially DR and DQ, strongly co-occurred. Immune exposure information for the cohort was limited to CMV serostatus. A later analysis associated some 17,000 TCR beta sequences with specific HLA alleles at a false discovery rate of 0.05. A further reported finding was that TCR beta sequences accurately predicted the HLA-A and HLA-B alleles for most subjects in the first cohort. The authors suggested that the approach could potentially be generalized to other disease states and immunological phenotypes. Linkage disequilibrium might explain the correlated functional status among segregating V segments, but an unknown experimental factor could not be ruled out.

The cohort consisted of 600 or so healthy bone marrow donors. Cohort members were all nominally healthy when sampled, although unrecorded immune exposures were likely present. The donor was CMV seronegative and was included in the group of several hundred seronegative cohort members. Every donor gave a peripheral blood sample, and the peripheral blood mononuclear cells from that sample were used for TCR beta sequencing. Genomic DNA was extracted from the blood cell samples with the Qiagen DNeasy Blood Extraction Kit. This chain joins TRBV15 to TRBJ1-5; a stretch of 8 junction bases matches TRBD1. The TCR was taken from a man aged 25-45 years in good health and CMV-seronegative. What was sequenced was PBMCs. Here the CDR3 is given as CATSSRGLGNQPQHF. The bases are TGTGCCACCAGCTCCAGGGGGCTGGGCAATCAGCCCCAGCATTTT.